The following is a TCR beta chain sequence with its context. TCRdb's table, derived via immunoSEQ multiplex PCR, lists solely in-frame clones and lacks some. There are 120,000 or so clones in the sample; around 93% occur only once, and 4% to 6% lies in the top ten. The sample belongs to a study of T cell responses to AZD1222 COVID-19 vaccine. The CDR3 length is 14 residues. The V gene's germline CDR1 is SQVTM and CDR2 ANQGSEA. The germline V and J ends were trimmed by 5 bases and 1 base, with 14 bases remaining between them. The source was peripheral blood, collected 28 days after the second AZD1222 dose. The rearrangement uses TRBV29-1 and TRBJ1-1, with D maybe TRBD1 (6 bases). This clonotype was obtained from an adult who received the AZD1222 COVID-19 vaccine. The chain's CDR3 is CSVWGQGGNTEAFF. The DNA for the CDR3 is TGCAGCGTTTGGGGGCAGGGTGGGAACACTGAAGCTTTCTTT.